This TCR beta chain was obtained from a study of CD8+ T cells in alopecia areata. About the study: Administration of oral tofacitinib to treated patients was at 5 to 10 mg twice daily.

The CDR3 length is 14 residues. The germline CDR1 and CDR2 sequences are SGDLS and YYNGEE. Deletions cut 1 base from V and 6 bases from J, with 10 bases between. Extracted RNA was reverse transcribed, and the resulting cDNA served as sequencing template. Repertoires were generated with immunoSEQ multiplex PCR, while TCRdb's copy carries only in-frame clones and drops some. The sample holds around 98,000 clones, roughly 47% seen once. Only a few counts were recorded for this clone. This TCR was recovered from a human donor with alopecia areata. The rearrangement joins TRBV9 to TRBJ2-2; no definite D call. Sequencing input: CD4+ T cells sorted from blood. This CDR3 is CASSVMGMAGELFF. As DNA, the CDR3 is TGTGCCAGCAGCGTAATGGGGATGGCCGGGGAGCTGTTTTTT.